These 32 T cell receptor beta chains were all obtained from the same sample, sequenced in a study of T cell responses to AZD1222 COVID-19 vaccine. Produced via immunoSEQ multiplex PCR; TCRdb's table is partial and in-frame only. The data hold about 100,000 clones, with 80% to 95% observed a single time. Specimen: peripheral blood, collected on day 0 of AZD1222 vaccination. Source of these receptors: an adult in good health.

The chain links TRBV6-5 to TRBJ1-2, with D perhaps matching TRBD1 (5 bases). The CDR3 is 13 residues long. Looked up from germline, CDR1 is MNHEY and CDR2 is SVGAGI. With 6 bases removed from V and 6 bases from J, the gap between germline ends came to 14 bases. CDR3 protein: CASRNPDSHGYTF. The CDR3 nucleotides are TGTGCCAGCAGGAACCCTGACAGTCATGGCTACACCTTC.

The chain joins TRBV30 to TRBJ2-1, with TRBD1 matching over 7 bases. The CDR3 length is 15 residues. Per the germline V gene, CDR1 is GTSNPN and CDR2 is SVGIG (reference sequence). V shed 5 bases and J 4 bases; nucleotides not matched to a gene: 11. The chain's CDR3 is CAWRTPGTAYNEQFF. Here the CDR3 DNA reads TGTGCCTGGCGAACCCCCGGGACAGCTTACAATGAGCAGTTCTTC.

This chain links TRBV7-6 with TRBJ2-1; 7 positions agree with TRBD2. The V gene end was trimmed by 2 bases and the J gene end by 3 bases; junction bases not matched to a gene: 10. Looked up from germline, CDR1 is SGHVS and CDR2 is FNYEAQ. This CDR3 has 17 amino acids. The CDR3 nucleotides read TGTGCCAGCAGCTTAATAGCCGGGACTAACGACTACAATGAGCAGTTCTTC. Translating gives CASSLIAGTNDYNEQFF. Full variable domain (missing parts from reference TRBV7-6 and TRBJ2-1): GAGVSQSPRYKVTKRGQDVALRCDPISGHVSLYWYRQALGQGPEFLTYFNYEAQQDKSGLPNDRFSAERPEGSISTLTIQRTEQRDSAMYRCASSLIAGTNDYNEQFFGPGTRLTVL.

The chain combines TRBV9 with TRBJ2-7; D call uncertain. The germline V gene encodes CDR1 SGDLS and CDR2 YYNGEE. CDR3 size: 14 residues. The V end lost 0 bases, the J end lost 0 bases, and 7 bases lay between the germline ends. The CDR3 coding sequence is TGTGCCAGCAGCGTAGAAACGTTCTCCTACGAGCAGTACTTC. Its protein product is CASSVETFSYEQYF.

V and J are TRBV13 and TRBJ2-7; 14 bases fit TRBD2. The V segment lost 5 bases and the J segment 5 bases; nucleotides outside the gene matches: 8. Germline V lookup: CDR1 PRHDT, CDR2 FYEKMQ (reference sequence). The CDR3 is 16 amino acids. CDR3 DNA sequence: TGTGCCAGCAGCACCGGACTAGCGGGAGGTTTAAACGAGCAGTACTTC. It is translated as CASSTGLAGGLNEQYF.

In regard to this clone: Other DNA sequences in this specimen translate into the identical CDR3. The V call is TRBV9, the J call TRBJ2-1, with 7 bases aligning to TRBD2. Germline-derived CDR1 and CDR2 are SGDLS and YYNGEE. There are 15 residues in the CDR3. V was clipped by 3 bases and J by 8 bases; unmatched bases: 11. The CDR3 reads CASSEGGWGRDEQFF. CDR3 DNA sequence: TGTGCCAGCAGCGAGGGAGGGTGGGGTCGCGATGAGCAGTTCTTC.

The chain links TRBV11-2 to TRBJ2-1, with 10 bases identical to TRBD2. Germline lookup yields CDR1 SGHAT and CDR2 FQNNGV. V was pared by 5 bases and J by 4 bases, with 5 bases of the junction left unmatched. The CDR3 has 15 amino acids. The DNA for the CDR3 is TGTGCCAGCAGCGCGACTAGCGGGTGGTACAATGAGCAGTTCTTC. It yields the protein CASSATSGWYNEQFF. The full variable domain, completed using reference TRBV11-2 and TRBJ2-1, is EAGVAQSPRYKIIEKRQSVAFWCNPISGHATLYWYQQILGQGPKLLIQFQNNGVVDDSQLPKDRFSAERLKGVDSTLKIQPAKLEDSAVYLCASSATSGWYNEQFFGPGTRLTVL.

V and J are TRBV14 and TRBJ2-4; D possibly matches TRBD1 or TRBD2 (5 bases each). The CDR3 spans 15 residues. The germline V and J ends were trimmed by 2 bases and 8 bases, with 16 bases remaining between them. Germline assignment: CDR1 SGHDN and CDR2 FVKESK. CDR3 protein: CASSQRVGVRDIQYF. The CDR3 bases are TGTGCCAGCAGCCAAAGGGTGGGGGTCAGAGACATTCAGTACTTC.

V and J are TRBV27 and TRBJ2-1, with 9 bases identical to TRBD2. V was pared by 5 bases and J by 7 bases, with 9 bases of the junction left unmatched. The CDR3 is 15 amino acids. Germline V gene data show CDR1 as MNHEY and CDR2 as SMNVEV (reference sequence). The chain's CDR3 is CASSRGLARRNEQFF. The CDR3 DNA reads as TGTGCCAGCAGTCGCGGACTAGCGAGGAGGAATGAGCAGTTCTTC.

The chain employs TRBV9 and TRBJ2-2, with 11 bases matching TRBD2. Trimming removed 2 bases from V and 3 bases from J; junction bases left unmatched: 12. Germline values: CDR1 SGDLS, CDR2 YYNGEE. This CDR3 is built from 19 residues. The CDR3 bases are TGTGCCAGCAGCGTCGGACTAGCGGGCGCCTCAAGGGACACCGGGGAGCTGTTTTTT. Protein sequence: CASSVGLAGASRDTGELFF. The whole variable domain, remainder taken from reference TRBV9 and TRBJ2-2, is DSGVTQTPKHLITATGQRVTLRCSPRSGDLSVYWYQQSLDQGLQFLIQYYNGEERAKGNILERFSAQQFPDLHSELNLSSLELGDSALYFCASSVGLAGASRDTGELFFGEGSRLTVL.

The V and J genes are TRBV10-2 and TRBJ2-7; 7 bases map to TRBD2. V dropped 3 bases and J dropped 3; count of bases not matched to a gene: 11. The germline gives CDR1 WSHSY, CDR2 SAAADI. The CDR3 contains 16 residues. CDR3 amino acids: CASSDERDYRFYEQYF. The CDR3 coding sequence is TGCGCCAGCAGTGATGAGAGGGACTACCGGTTCTACGAGCAGTACTTC.

The chain joins TRBV27 to TRBJ1-5; tentatively, D is TRBD1 (5 bases). V was cut by 9 bases and J by 0 bases, with 12 bases left in between. The CDR3 totals 14 residues. The V gene's germline CDR1 is MNHEY and CDR2 SMNVEV (reference sequence). The DNA of the CDR3 is TGTGCCAGTGGTAGACAGAATAGCAATCAGCCCCAGCATTTT. This gives the protein CASGRQNSNQPQHF.

The chain uses TRBV21-1 and TRBJ2-7; no check of the table's D call, TRBD2, against the DNA was made. TRBV21-1 is a documented pseudogene. The CDR3 is 15 amino acids. The CDR3 spells CASTYDSFLSYEQYF. In DNA, the CDR3 is TGTGCCAGCACTTACGACTCGTTCCTCTCCTACGAGCAGTACTTC.

The genes are TRBV7-8 and TRBJ1-5; the D gene is possibly TRBD1 (6 bases). Looked up from germline, CDR1 is SGHVS and CDR2 is FQNEAQ. V gave up 5 bases and J gave up 6 bases, with 11 bases separating them. The CDR3 runs to 13 residues. This chain's CDR3 is CASSGQGSQPQHF. In DNA form, the CDR3 reads TGTGCCAGCAGCGGGCAGGGGTCTCAGCCCCAGCATTTT.

The V and J genes are TRBV5-5 and TRBJ1-3; D gene unclear. The CDR3 loop spans 15 amino acids. Trimming removed 0 bases from V and 0 bases from J, with 7 bases in between. Germline lookup yields CDR1 SGHKS and CDR2 YYEKEE (reference sequence). The CDR3 protein is CASSLAYSSGNTIYF. CDR3 nucleotide sequence: TGTGCCAGCAGCTTGGCCTACAGCTCTGGAAACACCATATATTTT.

This rearrangement joins TRBV4-1 to TRBJ2-3, with TRBD2 matching over 8 bases. The CDR3 is 16 amino acids. Germline V gives CDR1 MGHRA, CDR2 YSYEKL. V was pared by 1 base and J by 0 bases, with 3 bases of the junction left unmatched. The CDR3, as DNA: TGCGCCAGCAGCCAAGTTGCGGGAGGAAGCACAGATACGCAGTATTTT. Encoded protein: CASSQVAGGSTDTQYF.

The genes are TRBV6-5 and TRBJ2-7; D remains unclear. This CDR3 comprises 13 residues. The V end was cut by 6 bases, the J end by 5 bases, with 14 bases between. The germline V gene encodes CDR1 MNHEY and CDR2 SVGAGI. CDR3 DNA sequence: TGTGCCAGCAGCCAGACCGGAGTCCACGAGCAGTACTTC. Its protein is CASSQTGVHEQYF.

The V call is TRBV29-1, the J call TRBJ1-2; no clear D. Trimming took off 4 bases at V and 0 bases at J, with 12 bases between the two ends. The CDR3 is made up of 14 amino acids. Per the germline V gene, CDR1 is SQVTM and CDR2 is ANQGSEA. CDR3 sequence: CSVVGGISNYGYTF. For the CDR3, the DNA is TGCAGCGTTGTAGGAGGGATATCTAACTATGGCTACACCTTC.

In its sample, this clone was seen once. The V and J genes are TRBV14 and TRBJ2-1, with D unclear. There are 13 residues in the CDR3. Looked up from germline, CDR1 is SGHDN and CDR2 is FVKESK. Trimming took 4 bases from V and 4 from J, leaving 8 bases between them. The CDR3 DNA reads TGTGCCAGCAGCCTATCAGATTACAATGAGCAGTTCTTC. This sequence encodes CASSLSDYNEQFF.

This clone has a single count. This chain uses TRBV20-1 with TRBJ1-4; D gene unclear. The CDR3 is 14 residues long. Germline CDR1 is DFQATT and CDR2 is SNEGSKA (reference sequence). Trimming stripped 3 bases from V and 6 bases from J, with 14 bases between. The CDR3 DNA is TGCAGTGCTAGTTCGATGGCAGACTATGAAAAACTGTTTTTT. The encoded protein is CSASSMADYEKLFF.

CDR3 sequence: CASSQEAGESGEKLFF. The CDR3, as DNA: TGTGCCAGCAGCCAAGAAGCAGGGGAAAGCGGTGAAAAACTGTTTTTT. The rearrangement uses TRBV4-2 and TRBJ1-4; D is perhaps TRBD1 (6 bases). The germline V and J ends were trimmed by 0 bases and 7 bases, with 15 bases remaining between them. The CDR3 has 16 amino acids. Germline V gene sequence: CDR1 LGHNA, CDR2 YNFKEQ.

This chain joins TRBV14 and TRBJ2-3, with 9 bases matching TRBD2. This CDR3 region has 15 residues. Trimming took 3 bases from V and 7 from J; bases not matched to a gene: 8. From germline, CDR1 is SGHDN and CDR2 FVKESK. The CDR3 spells CASSHSAGGRNTQYF. Written as DNA, the CDR3 is TGTGCCAGCAGCCACTCCGCGGGAGGGAGAAATACGCAGTATTTT.

This clone has only a few counts. The chain employs TRBV5-6 and TRBJ2-7; a weak D match, TRBD2 (5 bases). V was shortened by 0 bases and J by 6 bases, with 7 bases between the two germline ends. CDR1 is SGHDT, CDR2 YYEEEE, per germline. The CDR3 totals 12 residues. CDR3 protein: CASSLAGIEQYF. The DNA for the CDR3 is TGTGCCAGCAGCTTGGCGGGGATCGAGCAGTACTTC. The full variable domain, rest sourced from reference TRBV5-6 and TRBJ2-7, is DAGVTQSPTHLIKTRGQQVTLRCSPKSGHDTVSWYQQALGQGPQFIFQYYEEEERQRGNFPDRFSGHQFPNYSSELNVNALLLGDSALYLCASSLAGIEQYFGPGTRLTVT.

V is TRBV27 and J is TRBJ2-7; perhaps TRBD2 as D (6 bases). This CDR3 spans 15 amino acids. The V gene lost 2 bases and the J gene lost 0 bases, with 11 bases spanning the gap. From germline, CDR1 is MNHEY and CDR2 SMNVEV (reference sequence). Here the CDR3 DNA reads TGTGCCAGCAGTTTACTGGGCGGGATCTCCTACGAGCAGTACTTC. Translating gives CASSLLGGISYEQYF.

This chain joins TRBV28 and TRBJ1-6; D perhaps matches TRBD1 (6 bases). The V end lost 6 bases, the J end lost 9 bases, and 15 bases lay between the germline ends. Per germline, CDR1 MDHEN and CDR2 SYDVKM. The CDR3 runs 14 residues. The CDR3 here is CASRPTGKGSPLHF. In DNA, the CDR3 is TGTGCCAGCAGACCCACAGGGAAGGGTTCACCCCTCCACTTT.

The chain employs TRBV6-5 and TRBJ1-2; no clear D. CDR3 length equals 14 residues. With 5 bases removed from V and 4 bases from J, the gap between germline ends came to 14 bases. Germline CDR1 MNHEY, CDR2 SVGAGI. The DNA for the CDR3 is TGTGCCAGCAGTCCGGTGCGGGGAGGCTATGGCTACACCTTC. Its protein product is CASSPVRGGYGYTF.

The chain carries TRBV30 and TRBJ2-1, with D unresolved. This CDR3 has 10 amino acids. The germline gives CDR1 GTSNPN, CDR2 SVGIG (reference sequence). V gave up 2 bases and J gave up 8 bases, with 4 bases separating them. CDR3 nucleotide sequence: TGTGCCTGGAGTATCGATGAGCAGTTCTTC. It specifies CAWSIDEQFF.

This clone is labeled medium-sized. This chain links TRBV19 with TRBJ2-1; TRBD2 matches at 12 bases. Unmatched junction bases numbered 9, after V lost 2 bases and J lost 10 bases. The CDR3 runs 16 residues. Germline V lookup: CDR1 LNHDA, CDR2 SQIVND (reference sequence). CDR3 nucleotide sequence: TGTGCCAGTAGTATATGGACTAGCGGGGCTTTTCAGGAGCAGTTCTTC. This codes for CASSIWTSGAFQEQFF.

The V and J genes are TRBV5-1 and TRBJ2-2, with D maybe TRBD1 (6 bases). The CDR3 runs to 16 residues. With 4 bases removed from V and 1 base from J, the gap between germline ends came to 14 bases. Germline V gene lookup returns CDR1 SGHRS and CDR2 YFSETQ. The DNA of the CDR3 is TGCGCCAGCAGCCCGCCGGGGACACAGAACACCGGGGAGCTGTTTTTT. Residues: CASSPPGTQNTGELFF. Full variable domain (outside the CDR3, taken from reference TRBV5-1 and TRBJ2-2): KAGVTQTPRYLIKTRGQQVTLSCSPISGHRSVSWYQQTPGQGLQFLFEYFSETQRNKGNFPGRFSGRQFSNSRSEMNVSTLELGDSALYLCASSPPGTQNTGELFFGEGSRLTVL.

The chain is built from TRBV2 and TRBJ1-2, with D tentatively TRBD1 (6 bases). V was clipped by 8 bases and J by 6 bases, with 22 bases between them. CDR1 is SNHLY, CDR2 FYNNEI, per germline. The CDR3 has 15 residues. As DNA, the CDR3 is TGTGCCAGCGTAGCCCTACAGGGAGCTGGCGATGGCTACACCTTC. It specifies CASVALQGAGDGYTF.

The chain links TRBV4-2 to TRBJ2-3; no clear D gene. From germline, CDR1 is LGHNA and CDR2 YNFKEQ. The CDR3 extends over 14 amino acids. Trimming cost V 0 bases and J 4 bases, with 8 bases left between them. CDR3 nucleotide sequence: TGTGCCAGCAGCCAAGAGGGTATTCCAGATACGCAGTATTTT. It is translated as CASSQEGIPDTQYF.

The CDR3 sequence: CASSFAEGGTEAFF. The DNA for the CDR3 is TGTGCCAGCAGTTTTGCGGAGGGTGGGACTGAAGCTTTCTTT. The J gene is TRBJ1-1, the V gene TRBV28; D not resolved. Germline CDR1 is MDHEN and CDR2 is SYDVKM. The CDR3 spans 14 residues. V was shortened by 3 bases and J by 5 bases, with 13 bases between the two germline ends.